Following are 24 T cell receptor beta chains from one sample sequenced in a study of lymphopenia after photon versus proton radiotherapy. The assay was immunoSEQ multiplex PCR, and TCRdb's table has in-frame clones only and misses some. The sample carries 15,000 to 20,000 clones, approximately 90% recorded once. The sample in question was peripheral blood, obtained from a patient treated with proton-based radiotherapy. Source of these receptors: a man in his 70s with pancreatic cancer.

V usage is TRBV6-5 and J usage is TRBJ2-5; 7 bases line up with TRBD1. The trim removed 8 bases at V and 5 bases at J, leaving 11 bases unmatched. The CDR3 spans 14 residues. CDR1 is MNHEY, CDR2 SVGAGI, per germline. This CDR3 is CASSRRGGAETQYF. DNA for the CDR3: TGTGCCAGCTCTCGAAGAGGGGGCGCTGAGACCCAGTACTTC.

V is TRBV5-6 and J is TRBJ2-3; no firm D call. Looked up from germline, CDR1 is SGHDT and CDR2 is YYEEEE. The CDR3 spans 15 residues. Trimming pared 2 bases from V and 2 bases from J, leaving 12 bases between. CDR3 sequence reads: CASSFGTRYTDTQYF. DNA of the CDR3: TGTGCCAGCAGCTTTGGTACGAGGTACACAGATACGCAGTATTTT.

This sequence joins TRBV19 and TRBJ1-5, with D unresolved. Germline lookup yields CDR1 LNHDA and CDR2 SQIVND (reference sequence). CDR3 length equals 13 residues. The V and J ends lost 3 bases and 4 bases respectively, with 7 bases between them. The CDR3, as DNA: TGTGCCAGTAGTATCGGGCAGAATCAGCCCCAGCATTTT. Translating it yields CASSIGQNQPQHF.

Here the CDR3 DNA reads TGTGCCTGGGTCCAGGCCACAAGGATTAACTATGGCTACACCTTC. Translation: CAWVQATRINYGYTF. The chain uses TRBV30 and TRBJ1-2, with no clear D. Germline V gives CDR1 GTSNPN, CDR2 SVGIG (reference sequence). The CDR3 consists of 15 residues. V was pared by 5 bases and J by 1 base, with 17 bases between.

V is TRBV9 and J is TRBJ2-1; D is perhaps TRBD2 (6 bases). Trimming took 2 bases from V and 2 from J, leaving 11 bases between them. Looked up from germline, CDR1 is SGDLS and CDR2 is YYNGEE. The CDR3 has 15 residues. This chain's CDR3 is CASSVSDYAYNEQFF. The DNA of the CDR3 is TGTGCCAGCAGCGTTTCGGACTATGCCTACAATGAGCAGTTCTTC.

This chain connects TRBV4-1 to TRBJ2-1, with 13 bases that match TRBD2. From germline, CDR1 is MGHRA and CDR2 YSYEKL. The CDR3 covers 17 residues. The V segment lost 2 bases and the J segment 4 bases; nucleotides outside the gene matches: 5. The CDR3 loop reads CASSQTSGRARYNEQFF. The DNA for the CDR3 is TGCGCCAGCAGCCAAACTAGCGGGAGGGCCCGGTACAATGAGCAGTTCTTC.

The J gene is TRBJ2-5, the V gene TRBV25-1; weak D call: TRBD1 (5 bases). This CDR3 has 14 residues. Germline values: CDR1 MGHDK, CDR2 SYGVNS. Deletions cut 2 bases from V and 5 bases from J, with 12 bases between. CDR3 in amino acids: CASSEPGRVETQYF. The CDR3, as DNA: TGTGCCAGCAGTGAACCAGGCAGGGTTGAGACCCAGTACTTC.

The chain recombines TRBV11-2 with TRBJ2-7, with TRBD2 identical over 10 bases. V lost 5 bases to trimming and J lost 4 bases; unmatched junction nucleotides: 11. From germline, CDR1 is SGHAT and CDR2 FQNNGV. CDR3 length: 16 amino acids. In nucleotides, the CDR3 is TGTGCCAGCAGCCTAGCGGGGGCCGATTTTTTATACGAGCAGTACTTC. Translating gives CASSLAGADFLYEQYF.

This chain connects TRBV7-3 to TRBJ1-1; TRBD1 matches 7 bases. CDR1 is SGHTA, CDR2 FQGTGA, per germline. This CDR3 spans 12 amino acids. V was clipped by 1 base and J by 10 bases; unmatched bases: 3. The CDR3 sequence: CASSLNRGVAFF. CDR3 in DNA: TGTGCCAGCAGCTTAAACAGGGGAGTAGCTTTCTTT. The full variable domain, completed using reference TRBV7-3 and TRBJ1-1, is GAGVSQTPSNKVTEKGKYVELRCDPISGHTALYWYRQSLGQGPEFLIYFQGTGAADDSGLPNDRFFAVRPEGSVSTLKIQRTERGDSAVYLCASSLNRGVAFFGQGTRLTVV.

The chain links TRBV9 to TRBJ1-1; D may be TRBD1 (5 bases). This CDR3 comprises 13 residues. V dropped 4 bases and J dropped 10 bases, with 17 bases sitting between them. CDR1 SGDLS and CDR2 YYNGEE come from the germline V gene. CDR3: CASSPRGGSRAFF. CDR3 sequence (DNA): TGTGCCAGCAGCCCCCGGGGGGGGAGCCGAGCTTTCTTT.

This chain connects TRBV11-3 to TRBJ2-2; D not resolved. From germline, CDR1 is SGHNT and CDR2 YENEEA. Trimming left V 3 bases short and J 8 bases short, with 7 bases between. The CDR3 extends over 12 amino acids. CDR3 loop: CASSLYEGELFF. The CDR3 bases are TGTGCCAGCAGCTTGTATGAAGGGGAGCTGTTTTTT.

The genes are TRBV5-1 and TRBJ2-3; 7 bases fit TRBD2. Trimming removed 2 bases from V and 5 bases from J; junction bases left unmatched: 8. The germline V gene encodes CDR1 SGHRS and CDR2 YFSETQ. This CDR3 is built from 15 residues. The CDR3 here is CASSFSSGTKDTQYF. The CDR3 coding sequence is TGCGCCAGCAGCTTTAGCAGCGGGACTAAAGATACGCAGTATTTT.

The rearrangement links TRBV6-1 to TRBJ2-6; TRBD1 matches 9 bases. Trimming removed 4 bases from V and 2 bases from J; junction bases left unmatched: 3. The germline V gene encodes CDR1 MNHNS and CDR2 SASEGT. The CDR3 sequence is 16 residues long. CDR3 amino acids: CASSGTGGAGANVLTF. In DNA, the CDR3 is TGTGCCAGCAGTGGAACAGGGGGCGCTGGGGCCAACGTCCTGACTTTC.

The chain links TRBV9 to TRBJ1-1; D unclear. Trimming left V 0 bases short and J 4 bases short, with 7 bases between. Looked up from germline, CDR1 is SGDLS and CDR2 is YYNGEE. This CDR3 spans 13 amino acids. The CDR3 nucleotides are TGTGCCAGCAGCGTAGAAGAGGGCACTGAAGCTTTCTTT. Translating gives CASSVEEGTEAFF.

This chain uses TRBV4-2 with TRBJ1-1; unclear D gene. CDR1 is LGHNA and CDR2 is YNFKEQ in the germline V gene. This CDR3 spans 14 amino acids. V lost 0 bases, J lost 0 bases, and 5 bases lay in between. Written as DNA, the CDR3 is TGTGCCAGCAGCCAAGATCGGGTGAACACTGAAGCTTTCTTT. Translated: CASSQDRVNTEAFF.

The J gene is TRBJ1-1, the V gene TRBV6-5, with a weak D call TRBD1 (5 bases). The V and J ends lost 6 bases and 4 bases respectively, with 9 bases between them. Germline CDR1 reads MNHEY; CDR2 reads SVGAGI. The CDR3 has 12 residues. CDR3 residues: CASRGTATEAFF. DNA for the CDR3: TGTGCCAGCAGGGGGACGGCCACTGAAGCTTTCTTT.

The chain uses TRBV20-1 and TRBJ2-3; D is ambiguous. Trimming cost V 6 bases and J 4 bases, with 8 bases left between them. The CDR3 consists of 11 residues. CDR1 and CDR2 from the germline V gene are DFQATT and SNEGSKA (reference sequence). Here the CDR3 DNA reads TGCAGTGCCAGTCATCCAGATACGCAGTATTTT. It encodes CSASHPDTQYF.

V usage is TRBV5-8 and J usage is TRBJ1-4; D ambiguous. Trimming left V 0 bases short and J 8 bases short, with 11 bases between. The CDR3 has 14 amino acids. The germline V gene has CDR1 SGHTS and CDR2 YDEGEE. CDR3 sequence reads: CASSLGRPWEKLFF. The DNA of the CDR3 is TGTGCCAGCAGCTTGGGCCGACCTTGGGAAAAACTGTTTTTT.

V and J are TRBV19 and TRBJ1-1; perhaps TRBD1 as D (5 bases). Germline V lookup: CDR1 LNHDA, CDR2 SQIVND (reference sequence). V lost 4 bases and J lost 0, with 15 bases in between. The CDR3 spans 16 residues. The CDR3 coding sequence is TGTGCCAGTAGTACAAAAAGTACGGGGGTGAACACTGAAGCTTTCTTT. Its translation is CASSTKSTGVNTEAFF. The full variable domain, in which reference TRBV19 and TRBJ1-1 provide the parts outside the CDR3, is DGGITQSPKYLFRKEGQNVTLSCEQNLNHDAMYWYRQDPGQGLRLIYYSQIVNDFQKGDIAEGYSVSREKKESFPLTVTSAQKNPTAFYLCASSTKSTGVNTEAFFGQGTRLTVV.

This clone was observed a handful of times. V gene TRBV9 combines with J gene TRBJ1-2; unclear D gene. The CDR3 length is 14 residues. The V end was cut by 4 bases, the J end by 2 bases, with 12 bases between. Germline CDR1 is SGDLS and CDR2 is YYNGEE. The CDR3 DNA reads TGTGCCAGCAGCTCCCGACGAGGGAACTATGGCTACACCTTC. It translates to CASSSRRGNYGYTF.

The chain recombines TRBV5-1 with TRBJ2-1, with a weak D call TRBD2 (6 bases). The germline gives CDR1 SGHRS, CDR2 YFSETQ. Between the trimmed V and J ends, which lost 5 bases and 10 bases, there was a span of 25 bases. The CDR3 covers 16 residues. CDR3 region: CASRVAGRRTEEEQFF. CDR3 DNA sequence: TGCGCCAGCAGGGTTGCGGGGCGACGGACCGAGGAGGAGCAGTTCTTC.

The rearrangement links TRBV7-6 to TRBJ2-7; D tentatively fits TRBD1 or TRBD2 (7 bases each). The V gene's germline CDR1 is SGHVS and CDR2 FNYEAQ. CDR3 size: 12 residues. V was clipped by 5 bases and J by 7 bases, with 12 bases between them. This chain's CDR3 is CASSQGGLEQYF. DNA of the CDR3: TGTGCCAGCAGCCAGGGGGGGCTAGAGCAGTACTTC.

This rearrangement joins TRBV9 to TRBJ1-1; no clear D. Trimming removed 0 bases from V and 4 bases from J, with 10 bases in between. CDR3 size: 14 residues. The V gene's germline CDR1 is SGDLS and CDR2 YYNGEE. CDR3 nucleotides: TGTGCCAGCAGCGTAGTTCCCCTCCTCACTGAAGCTTTCTTT. Its protein is CASSVVPLLTEAFF.

This chain joins TRBV9 and TRBJ1-2; unclear D gene. V lost 0 bases, J lost 7 bases, and 10 bases lay in between. The CDR3 runs to 13 residues. Germline CDR1 reads SGDLS; CDR2 reads YYNGEE. The CDR3 loop is CASSVGFEAGYTF. As DNA, the CDR3 is TGTGCCAGCAGCGTAGGGTTTGAGGCTGGCTACACCTTC.